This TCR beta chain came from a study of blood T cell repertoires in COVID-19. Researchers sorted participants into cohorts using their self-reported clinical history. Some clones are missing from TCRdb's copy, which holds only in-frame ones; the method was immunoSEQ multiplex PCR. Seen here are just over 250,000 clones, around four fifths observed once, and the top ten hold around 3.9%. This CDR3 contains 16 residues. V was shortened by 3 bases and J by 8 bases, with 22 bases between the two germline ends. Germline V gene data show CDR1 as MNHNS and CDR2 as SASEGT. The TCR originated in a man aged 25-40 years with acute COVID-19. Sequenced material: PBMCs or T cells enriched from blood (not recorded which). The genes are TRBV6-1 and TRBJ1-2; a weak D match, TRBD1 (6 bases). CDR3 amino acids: CASSDPRGGSRYGYTF. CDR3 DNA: TGTGCCAGCAGTGACCCGAGGGGGGGCTCGAGATACGGCTACACCTTC.